A selection of T cell receptor beta chains follows, all from one sample in a study of early T cells in non-severe SARS-CoV-2 infection. TCRdb used MiXCR to reprocess the 5' RACE reads, holding one entry per CDR3 protein. The sample lists 68,000 or so distinct CDR3 sequences, over 9% occurring once. Sequenced: whole blood. The receptors originated from an adult who was a healthcare worker with PCR-confirmed SARS-CoV-2 infection or an uninfected control (not recorded which). Both conserved end residues are part of each CDR3. The D gene is left open where the match is weak. Size values are once, few and many counts, or a class for expanded clones, and some rows have none.

clone size: .
D gene: .
J gene: TRBJ2-3
V gene: TRBV11-2
CDR3 DNA: TGTGCCAGCAGCATCCTCCCGGGGGCAGATACGCAGTATTTT
CDR3 protein: CASSILPGADTQYF

clone size: many
D gene: .
J gene: TRBJ1-6
V gene: TRBV19
CDR3 DNA: TGTGCCAGTACTCCAGGGACCCTGTATAATTCACCCCTCCACTTT
CDR3 protein: CASTPGTLYNSPLHF

clone size: .
D gene: .
J gene: TRBJ1-1
V gene: TRBV29-1
CDR3 DNA: TGCAGTTGGCGACCAACCATGAACACTGAAGCTTTCTTT
CDR3 protein: CSWRPTMNTEAFF

clone size: .
D gene: .
J gene: TRBJ2-7
V gene: TRBV6-2/TRBV6-3
CDR3 DNA: TGTGCCAGCAGTTACCCGGCCGTTGGCAGGACCTCCTACGAGCAGTACTTC
CDR3 protein: CASSYPAVGRTSYEQYF

clone size: .
D gene: TRBD1
J gene: TRBJ2-3
V gene: TRBV6-5
CDR3 DNA: TGTGCCAGCAGTTACAGGGGGCGAGATACGCAGTATTTT
CDR3 protein: CASSYRGRDTQYF

clone size: .
D gene: TRBD1
J gene: TRBJ2-7
V gene: TRBV24-1
CDR3 DNA: TGTGCCACCAGTGATAGCCGGGACAGTAAGCAGTACTTC
CDR3 protein: CATSDSRDSKQYF

clone size: many
D gene: .
J gene: TRBJ2-5
V gene: TRBV29-1
CDR3 DNA: TGCAGCGCTCGGGCCCGTGTGGGGCAAGAGACCCAGTACTTC
CDR3 protein: CSARARVGQETQYF

clone size: .
D gene: .
J gene: TRBJ1-2
V gene: TRBV7-8
CDR3 DNA: TGTGCCAGCAGCCTTAGTAACATGTATGGCTACACCTTC
CDR3 protein: CASSLSNMYGYTF

clone size: .
D gene: TRBD2
J gene: TRBJ2-3
V gene: TRBV6-4
CDR3 DNA: TGTGCCAGCAGCTCTAGCGGGGGGGCAGATACGCAGTATTTT
CDR3 protein: CASSSSGGADTQYF

clone size: .
D gene: .
J gene: TRBJ2-2
V gene: TRBV18
CDR3 DNA: TGTGCCAGCTCACCGGCGAGGGGGTTCACCGGGGAGCTGTTTTTT
CDR3 protein: CASSPARGFTGELFF

clone size: many
D gene: TRBD1
J gene: TRBJ2-1
V gene: TRBV11-2
CDR3 DNA: TGTGCCAGCAGCCAGGGATCCATCCGGGACAGAAGATACAATGAGCAGTTCTTC
CDR3 protein: CASSQGSIRDRRYNEQFF

clone size: few
D gene: .
J gene: TRBJ1-2
V gene: TRBV6-1
CDR3 DNA: TGTGCCAGCAGTGAAGCGTGGGGGCCTGGCTATGGCTACACCTTC
CDR3 protein: CASSEAWGPGYGYTF

clone size: few
D gene: .
J gene: TRBJ1-2
V gene: TRBV3-1
CDR3 DNA: TGTGCCAGCAGCCAAGGCACGCAAAAGGGCTACACCTTC
CDR3 protein: CASSQGTQKGYTF

clone size: many
D gene: .
J gene: TRBJ1-6
V gene: TRBV30
CDR3 DNA: TGTGCCTGGACCGGATGGGGGAACTCACCCCTCCACTTT
CDR3 protein: CAWTGWGNSPLHF

clone size: .
D gene: .
J gene: TRBJ1-1
V gene: TRBV14
CDR3 DNA: TGTGCCAGCAGCCCCCCGGGGCGAGGCACTGAAGCTTTCTTT
CDR3 protein: CASSPPGRGTEAFF

clone size: once
D gene: .
J gene: TRBJ2-7
V gene: TRBV7-2
CDR3 DNA: TGTGCCAGCAGCCCTTCGCAGACCCACGAGCAGTACTTC
CDR3 protein: CASSPSQTHEQYF

clone size: .
D gene: .
J gene: TRBJ2-3
V gene: TRBV28
CDR3 DNA: TGTGCCAGCAGTTTGGGGAGGTTGCGGGATACGCAGTATTTT
CDR3 protein: CASSLGRLRDTQYF

clone size: few
D gene: TRBD1
J gene: TRBJ1-1
V gene: TRBV5-4
CDR3 DNA: TGTGCCAGCAGCTTTGCCCGGGACAGGAACACTGAAGCTTTCTTT
CDR3 protein: CASSFARDRNTEAFF

clone size: .
D gene: TRBD1
J gene: TRBJ2-7
V gene: TRBV18
CDR3 DNA: TGTGCCAGCTCACCGCTGACAGGGGACCCCCGGGAGCAGTACTTC
CDR3 protein: CASSPLTGDPREQYF

clone size: .
D gene: TRBD1
J gene: TRBJ1-3
V gene: TRBV4-3
CDR3 DNA: TGCGCCAGCAGCCTAAACCTCCAGGGGGCTTTGTCTGGAAACACCATATATTTT
CDR3 protein: CASSLNLQGALSGNTIYF

clone size: .
D gene: .
J gene: TRBJ2-7
V gene: TRBV20-1
CDR3 DNA: TGCAGTGCTAGAGATACTTTTCGGGGCTACGAGCAGTACTTC
CDR3 protein: CSARDTFRGYEQYF

clone size: few
D gene: .
J gene: TRBJ2-7
V gene: TRBV7-2
CDR3 DNA: TGTGCCAGCAGCTCCAGGGGCCACCTCTACGAGCAGTACTTC
CDR3 protein: CASSSRGHLYEQYF

clone size: many
D gene: .
J gene: TRBJ1-2
V gene: TRBV15
CDR3 DNA: TGTGCCACCAGCAGAGATTTCGCAGCCCCCTATGGCTACACCTTC
CDR3 protein: CATSRDFAAPYGYTF

clone size: many
D gene: TRBD1
J gene: TRBJ1-1
V gene: TRBV5-4
CDR3 DNA: TGTGCCAGCAGCTTGGCAGGGACAGCGAACACTGAAGCTTTCTTT
CDR3 protein: CASSLAGTANTEAFF

clone size: many
D gene: .
J gene: TRBJ1-1
V gene: TRBV5-1
CDR3 DNA: TGCGCCAGCAGCTTAGACAGGTTCGAAGCTTTCTTT
CDR3 protein: CASSLDRFEAFF

clone size: many
D gene: .
J gene: TRBJ2-5
V gene: TRBV6-5
CDR3 DNA: TGTGCCAGCAGTTACAAGTCGAAAGAGACCCAGTACTTC
CDR3 protein: CASSYKSKETQYF